These 20 T cell receptor beta chains were sequenced from one sample in a study of beta chain features in type 1 diabetes. As every portion of the isolated RNA was reverse transcribed, the sequencing read expressed TCRB transcripts. Produced via immunoSEQ multiplex PCR; TCRdb's table is partial and in-frame only. The repertoire holds around 13,000 clones, with around 43% as singletons. Material for sequencing was stem cell memory CD4+ T cells from blood. The receptors come from a man aged 18 to 30 in good health.

This chain joins TRBV9 and TRBJ2-4, with 8 positions matching TRBD1. Germline values: CDR1 SGDLS, CDR2 YYNGEE. This CDR3 region has 14 residues. Trimming took 2 bases from V and 7 from J; bases not matched to a gene: 5. CDR3 DNA: TGTGCCAGCAGCGTCGACAGGGGCGGGAACATTCAGTACTTC. This codes for CASSVDRGGNIQYF. Variable domain in full (rest from reference TRBV9 and TRBJ2-4): DSGVTQTPKHLITATGQRVTLRCSPRSGDLSVYWYQQSLDQGLQFLIQYYNGEERAKGNILERFSAQQFPDLHSELNLSSLELGDSALYFCASSVDRGGNIQYFGAGTRLSVL.

This clone has only a few counts. The chain carries TRBV30 and TRBJ2-2; D uncertain. The length of the CDR3 is 14 residues. V lost 3 bases, J lost 1 base, and 9 bases lay in between. Germline V gene lookup returns CDR1 GTSNPN and CDR2 SVGIG (reference sequence). The DNA for the CDR3 is TGTGCCTGGAGGGCCGACTGGAACACCGGGGAGCTGTTTTTT. This gives the protein CAWRADWNTGELFF.

The chain recombines TRBV14 with TRBJ1-6; D might be TRBD1 (6 bases). The CDR3 runs 14 residues. Between the trimmed V and J ends, which lost 2 bases and 10 bases, there was a span of 12 bases. Germline loops: CDR1 SGHDN, CDR2 FVKESK. The CDR3 here is CASSQHRVGSPLHF. DNA of the CDR3: TGTGCCAGCAGCCAACACAGGGTGGGCTCACCCCTCCACTTT.

The count of this clone is one. The V and J genes are TRBV2 and TRBJ2-1; 7 positions agree with TRBD1. Trimming took 6 bases from V and 1 from J; bases not matched to a gene: 0. The CDR3 has 13 residues. Germline-derived CDR1 and CDR2 are SNHLY and FYNNEI. The CDR3 reads CASRDRSYNEQFF. The CDR3, as DNA: TGTGCCAGCAGGGACAGGTCCTACAATGAGCAGTTCTTC.

The rearrangement links TRBV25-1 to TRBJ1-4; a possible D gene is TRBD1 (6 bases). Germline V gene sequence: CDR1 MGHDK, CDR2 SYGVNS. V was trimmed by 6 bases and J by 0 bases, leaving 14 bases between them. The CDR3 spans 16 residues. This chain's CDR3 is CASSSGQTSTNEKLFF. The CDR3 coding sequence is TGTGCCAGCAGCAGTGGACAGACTTCAACTAATGAAAAACTGTTTTTT.

The gene calls are TRBV19 and TRBJ2-5; 12 bases line up with TRBD1. Judging by the DNA end, TRBJ2-7 fits better; the J call may be wrong. CDR1 is LNHDA, CDR2 SQIVND, per germline (reference sequence). The CDR3 loop spans 15 amino acids. The CDR3 sequence: CASSTPGQGAGEQYF. The CDR3 DNA sequence: TGTGCCAGTAGTACCCCGGGACAGGGGGCAGGCGAGCAGTACTTC.

The V and J genes are TRBV2 and TRBJ1-6; possible D gene TRBD1, 5 bases. Trimming left V 6 bases short and J 8 bases short, with 23 bases between. The CDR3 spans 17 residues. Germline-derived CDR1 and CDR2 are SNHLY and FYNNEI. The CDR3 protein is CASRRAPSAGVDSPLHF. CDR3 DNA: TGTGCCAGCAGGCGTGCTCCCTCGGCGGGGGTGGATTCACCCCTCCACTTT.

The chain has TRBV7-2 and TRBJ1-2; unclear D gene. V lost 0 bases, J lost 4 bases, and 12 bases lay in between. The CDR3 runs to 15 residues. The germline gives CDR1 SGHTA, CDR2 FQGNSA. CDR3 bases: TGTGCCAGCAGCTTAGCGCTTGGCGGATCCTATGGCTACACCTTC. Translating it yields CASSLALGGSYGYTF.

This chain links TRBV7-6 with TRBJ1-6, with D unclear. This CDR3 region has 14 residues. Trimming shortened V by 2 bases and J by 2 bases, and 4 bases separated the two germline ends. Germline V gene sequence: CDR1 SGHVS, CDR2 FNYEAQ. The CDR3 loop is CASSLNTYNSPLHF. CDR3 bases: TGTGCCAGCAGCTTAAACACCTATAATTCACCCCTCCACTTT.

The genes are TRBV7-2 and TRBJ2-5; possible D gene TRBD2, 5 bases. The CDR3 contains 17 residues. CDR1 SGHTA and CDR2 FQGNSA come from the germline V gene. Trimming left V 3 bases short and J 4 bases short, with 21 bases between. The CDR3 protein is CASSFGPFGGYTETQYF. The DNA for the CDR3 is TGTGCCAGCAGCTTTGGACCCTTTGGAGGATACACAGAGACCCAGTACTTC.

The rearrangement links TRBV28 to TRBJ2-5; 11 nucleotides line up with TRBD2. Per germline, CDR1 MDHEN and CDR2 SYDVKM. V lost 4 bases, J lost 4 bases, and 11 bases stayed unmatched. There are 17 residues in the CDR3. The CDR3 loop reads CASSSPFTSGGLETQYF. The CDR3 nucleotides read TGTGCCAGCAGTTCTCCCTTCACTAGCGGGGGACTAGAGACCCAGTACTTC.

CDR3 sequence (DNA): TGCAGCGTTGTGTCGGGAGAATATCAGCCCCAGCATTTT. Amino acids: CSVVSGEYQPQHF. The chain carries TRBV29-1 and TRBJ1-5; D gene unclear. Per germline, CDR1 SQVTM and CDR2 ANQGSEA. V lost 4 bases and J 5 bases, leaving 12 bases between the germline ends. CDR3 size: 13 residues.

This clone was observed a handful of times. This chain connects TRBV5-1 to TRBJ2-7, with 9 positions matching TRBD2. The CDR3 totals 14 residues. V gave up 0 bases and J gave up 4 bases; unmatched junction bases: 2. Per the germline V gene, CDR1 is SGHRS and CDR2 is YFSETQ. The CDR3 coding sequence is TGCGCCAGCAGCTTGGTGACTAGCGGATACGAGCAGTACTTC. Protein sequence: CASSLVTSGYEQYF. The full variable domain, completed using reference TRBV5-1 and TRBJ2-7, is KAGVTQTPRYLIKTRGQQVTLSCSPISGHRSVSWYQQTPGQGLQFLFEYFSETQRNKGNFPGRFSGRQFSNSRSEMNVSTLELGDSALYLCASSLVTSGYEQYFGPGTRLTVT.

This clone was counted between two and nine times. The V call is TRBV2, the J call TRBJ1-1, with D maybe TRBD1 (5 bases). Germline V gene data show CDR1 as SNHLY and CDR2 as FYNNEI. The ends were cut back, 4 bases at V and 6 bases at J, with 6 bases in the middle. The CDR3 is made up of 11 amino acids. The CDR3 loop reads CASSVGAEAFF. The CDR3 nucleotides read TGTGCCAGCAGTGTAGGGGCTGAAGCTTTCTTT. Variable domain in full (rest from reference TRBV2 and TRBJ1-1): EPEVTQTPSHQVTQMGQEVILRCVPISNHLYFYWYRQILGQKVEFLVSFYNNEISEKSEIFDDQFSVERPDGSNFTLKIRSTKLEDSAMYFCASSVGAEAFFGQGTRLTVV.

The chain is built from TRBV5-1 and TRBJ2-3, with D hard to call. Germline V lookup: CDR1 SGHRS, CDR2 YFSETQ. CDR3 length: 13 residues. Trimming removed 2 bases from V and 4 bases from J, with 8 bases in between. The CDR3 DNA is TGCGCCAGCAGCTTCCCAGGTTCAGATACGCAGTATTTT. Protein sequence: CASSFPGSDTQYF.

The chain combines TRBV30 with TRBJ1-5; unclear D gene. CDR1 and CDR2 from the germline V gene are GTSNPN and SVGIG (reference sequence). The CDR3 is 13 residues long. Trimming shortened V by 0 bases and J by 7 bases, and 10 bases separated the two germline ends. This CDR3 reads CAWSVEGSQPQHF. DNA of the CDR3: TGTGCCTGGAGTGTAGAGGGCAGCCAGCCCCAGCATTTT.

V is TRBV7-2 and J is TRBJ2-7; 7 bases are a match to TRBD1. The CDR3 is 15 amino acids. V gave up 4 bases and J gave up 4 bases; unmatched junction bases: 10. CDR1 and CDR2 (germline): SGHTA, FQGNSA. The chain's CDR3 is CASSSRTGPGYEQYF. The CDR3 nucleotides are TGTGCCAGCAGCTCCAGGACAGGACCAGGGTACGAGCAGTACTTC.

This chain joins TRBV7-9 and TRBJ1-2, with TRBD1 identical over 7 bases. With 1 base clipped from V and 2 bases from J, the junction kept 1 base outside the gene matches. CDR1 SEHNR and CDR2 FQNEAQ come from the germline V gene (reference sequence). The CDR3 covers 14 residues. The CDR3 region is CASSLVDRNYGYTF. CDR3 sequence (DNA): TGTGCCAGCAGCTTAGTGGACAGGAACTATGGCTACACCTTC.

This chain uses TRBV5-4 with TRBJ2-4, with D unresolved. The CDR3 is 16 residues long. Trimming removed 4 bases at V and 0 bases at J, with 14 bases between. Germline V gives CDR1 SGHNT, CDR2 YYREEE (reference sequence). For the CDR3, the DNA is TGTGCCAGCAGCCAAGTAGAGTTCCTAGCCAAAAACATTCAGTACTTC. It is translated as CASSQVEFLAKNIQYF.

The chain uses TRBV7-6 and TRBJ2-1; D is possibly TRBD1 (6 bases). This CDR3 comprises 15 residues. Germline V gene data show CDR1 as SGHVS and CDR2 as FNYEAQ. Between the trimmed V and J ends, which lost 1 base and 7 bases, there was a span of 14 bases. The CDR3 here is CASSLVGALGNEQFF. As DNA, the CDR3 is TGTGCCAGCAGCTTAGTGGGGGCCCTCGGAAATGAGCAGTTCTTC.